This T cell receptor beta chain is from a study of cytomegalovirus exposure and HLA in healthy donors. Study at large: Among a few hundred genotyped donors, 65% to 90% fell in the Caucasian-associated ancestry cluster.

60 Vbeta and 13 Jbeta primers were used in PCR. Profiling relied on immunoSEQ multiplex PCR, and the TCRdb table lists in-frame clones only, not all of them. The table has 120,000 or so clones, approximately 78% seen once. The CDR3 extends over 16 amino acids. The V and J ends lost 0 bases and 4 bases respectively, with 10 bases between them. Germline lookup yields CDR1 LGHNA and CDR2 YNFKEQ. While unrecorded immune exposures were likely, the donors were nominally healthy when sampled. The sequence was collected from a woman aged 40 to 50 in good health and CMV-seronegative. The rearrangement joins TRBV4-2 to TRBJ2-6; possibly TRBD2 for D (7 bases). Material: PBMCs. The DNA for the CDR3 is TGTGCCAGCAGCCAAGATGCGGGGGCAGGGGCCAACGTCCTGACTTTC. This translates into CASSQDAGAGANVLTF.